The 11 T cell receptor beta chains presented below share a single source sample, sequenced in a study of Ad26.COV2.S vaccination and SARS-CoV-2 variants (dated by TCRdb to the early 2020s). This sample's treatment or condition label indicates: approximately 18 received Ad26.COV2.S at low or high dose, single or two shots; roughly 5 received placebo; per-sample allocation not given. For vaccine and placebo recipients, repertoires were sequenced using samples collected on day 63 after the first injection. Libraries were constructed by the immunoSEQ multiplex PCR assay. This immuneACCESS table, as held by TCRdb, lists in-frame sequences with V and J called but not all clones. Of the missing ones, under half trace to an unresolved V gene in checked studies; the others have no known cause. Across this sample there are over 300,000 clones, with around four fifths seen only once. The ten top clones hold about 7.4% of the sample.

The sequencing used peripheral blood, collected in a trial of Ad26.COV2.S vaccine versus placebo. The receptors were gathered from a person aged 18-60 years who received the Ad26.COV2.S COVID-19 vaccine or a placebo.

This clone was seen many times. The sample contains more than one DNA sequence encoding this CDR3. V usage is TRBV19 and J usage is TRBJ2-3, with 7 bases fitting TRBD1. The V gene's germline CDR1 is LNHDA and CDR2 SQIVND (reference sequence). V shed 4 bases, J shed 6 bases, and the junction held 4 bases outside the gene matches. The CDR3 is 13 residues long. CDR3 residues: CASSRQGADTQYF. As DNA, the CDR3 is TGTGCCAGTAGTAGACAGGGTGCCGATACGCAGTATTTT.

This clone occurred many times. The chain uses TRBV30 and TRBJ1-4; D is ambiguous. CDR3 size: 12 residues. V lost 1 base, J lost 8 bases, and 8 bases lay in between. Germline-derived CDR1 and CDR2 are GTSNPN and SVGIG (reference sequence). The CDR3 DNA follows: TGTGCCTGGAGTGCACTTAAAGAAAAACTGTTTTTT. Its translation is CAWSALKEKLFF. Together with reference TRBV30 and TRBJ1-4, the CDR3 gives the full variable domain: SQTIHQWPATLVQPVGSPLSLECTVEGTSNPNLYWYRQAAGRGLQLLFYSVGIGQISSEVPQNLSASRPQDRQFILSSKKLLLSDSGFYLCAWSALKEKLFFGSGTQLSVL.

The chain couples TRBV12-5 to TRBJ1-2, with D perhaps TRBD1 (5 bases). This CDR3 region has 13 residues. V lost 6 bases, J lost 4 bases, and 12 bases lay in between. CDR1 and CDR2 from the germline V gene are LGHNT and FRNRAP. The CDR3 nucleotides are TGTGCTAGTGGCAATGGGCAGGGCTATGGCTACACCTTC. Amino acids: CASGNGQGYGYTF.

CDR3 residues: CASSLIGSYEQYF. The CDR3, as DNA: TGTGCCAGCAGCCTGATAGGCTCCTACGAGCAGTACTTC. The rearrangement links TRBV11-2 to TRBJ2-7; D uncertain. The germline CDR1 and CDR2 sequences are SGHAT and FQNNGV. Trimming pared 5 bases from V and 0 bases from J, leaving 8 bases between. The CDR3 contains 13 residues. Full variable domain (remainder filled in from reference TRBV11-2 and TRBJ2-7): EAGVAQSPRYKIIEKRQSVAFWCNPISGHATLYWYQQILGQGPKLLIQFQNNGVVDDSQLPKDRFSAERLKGVDSTLKIQPAKLEDSAVYLCASSLIGSYEQYFGPGTRLTVT.

This sequence joins TRBV6-5 and TRBJ1-1, with a possible D match to TRBD1 (5 bases). Germline V gene lookup returns CDR1 MNHEY and CDR2 SVGAGI. The CDR3 loop spans 15 amino acids. The V end lost 0 bases, the J end lost 3 bases, and 11 bases lay between the germline ends. This CDR3 reads CASSYSPGLDTEAFF. The CDR3, as DNA: TGTGCCAGCAGTTACTCGCCGGGACTGGACACTGAAGCTTTCTTT.

This chain links TRBV19 with TRBJ2-7; TRBD1 matches 9 bases. CDR3 length: 14 residues. CDR1 LNHDA and CDR2 SQIVND come from the germline V gene (reference sequence). Losses at the gene ends were 5 bases for V and 0 bases for J; bases not matched to a gene: 2. CDR3 sequence: CASSWTGVSYEQYF. In DNA form, the CDR3 reads TGTGCCAGTAGTTGGACAGGGGTCTCCTACGAGCAGTACTTC.

The V call is TRBV9, the J call TRBJ2-5; D perhaps matches TRBD1 (6 bases). This CDR3 region has 14 residues. V dropped 0 bases and J dropped 5 bases, with 11 bases sitting between them. Looked up from germline, CDR1 is SGDLS and CDR2 is YYNGEE. The CDR3 protein is CASSVAGVQETQYF. In nucleotides, the CDR3 is TGTGCCAGCAGCGTAGCAGGGGTCCAGGAGACCCAGTACTTC.

The rearrangement uses TRBV5-1 and TRBJ2-3, with D unresolved. CDR3 length: 15 residues. The germline gives CDR1 SGHRS, CDR2 YFSETQ. Trimming took 4 bases from V and 0 from J, leaving 12 bases between them. CDR3 DNA: TGCGCCAGCAGCCTCCTTGACGGAAGCACAGATACGCAGTATTTT. Its protein product is CASSLLDGSTDTQYF.

The chain recombines TRBV9 with TRBJ2-1; possibly TRBD1 for D (5 bases). From germline, CDR1 is SGDLS and CDR2 YYNGEE. The CDR3 loop spans 14 amino acids. V lost 4 bases and J lost 8, with 16 bases in between. The DNA of the CDR3 is TGTGCCAGCAGCCCCCGACAGTGGCAGTATGAGCAGTTCTTC. This encodes CASSPRQWQYEQFF.

A single count supports this clone. The chain has TRBV7-6 and TRBJ2-3; 7 nucleotides match TRBD1. The germline V gene has CDR1 SGHVS and CDR2 FNYEAQ. CDR3 length equals 15 residues. Trimming removed 7 bases from V and 3 bases from J; junction bases left unmatched: 10. CDR3 DNA: TGTGCCAGCACCGCCGGGGACAGACCTACAGATACGCAGTATTTT. Encoded protein: CASTAGDRPTDTQYF. The variable domain in full, with the rest retrieved from reference TRBV7-6 and TRBJ2-3, is GAGVSQSPRYKVTKRGQDVALRCDPISGHVSLYWYRQALGQGPEFLTYFNYEAQQDKSGLPNDRFSAERPEGSISTLTIQRTEQRDSAMYRCASTAGDRPTDTQYFGPGTRLTVL.

The chain couples TRBV10-3 to TRBJ2-5; TRBD1 might be the D (6 bases). Germline CDR1 reads ENHRY; CDR2 reads SYGVKD. The ends were cut back, 7 bases at V and 2 bases at J, with 17 bases in the middle. The CDR3 is made up of 15 amino acids. CDR3 protein: CAIKDHRGGQETQYF. The CDR3 region has the DNA TGTGCCATCAAGGACCATAGAGGGGGACAAGAGACCCAGTACTTC.